This is a list of T cell receptor beta chains from one sample in a study of identical twins. TCRdb reanalysed the 5' RACE reads using MiXCR and keeps one entry per CDR3 protein. Of hundreds of thousands of distinct CDR3 sequences in the sample, under 9% are singletons; the top ten hold approximately 0.96%. These data were also filed under a second study, of yellow fever vaccine responses in identical twins.

Sequencing input: PBMCs. Receptor source: a young woman in good health. Both conserved end residues are part of each CDR3. The D gene is left open where the match is weak. Clone size, where shown, is once, few, many, or a class for clones that have expanded.

j_call: TRBJ2-2
d_call: .
v_call: TRBV6-2/TRBV6-3
clone_size: few
cdr3_nt: TGTGCCAGCAGTTACAACAGGCCCGCCGGGGAGCTGTTTTTT
cdr3_aa: CASSYNRPAGELFF

j_call: TRBJ2-3
d_call: .
v_call: TRBV5-1
clone_size: many
cdr3_nt: TGCGCCAGCAGCTTGGCTCGGATCACAGATACGCAGTATTTT
cdr3_aa: CASSLARITDTQYF

j_call: TRBJ2-5
d_call: .
v_call: TRBV5-1
clone_size: .
cdr3_nt: TGCGCCAGCAGCTCAGGACGGGGGAGAGGAGAGACCCAGTACTTC
cdr3_aa: CASSSGRGRGETQYF

j_call: TRBJ2-3
d_call: TRBD1
v_call: TRBV10-3
clone_size: many
cdr3_nt: TGTGCCATCATAGGGACAGGGGCAACCAACACAGATACGCAGTATTTT
cdr3_aa: CAIIGTGATNTDTQYF

j_call: TRBJ1-4
d_call: .
v_call: TRBV3-1
clone_size: few
cdr3_nt: TGTGCCAGCAGCCAAGAGCAGGAGGCCCCAAATGAAAAACTGTTTTTT
cdr3_aa: CASSQEQEAPNEKLFF

j_call: TRBJ1-1
d_call: TRBD1
v_call: TRBV25-1
clone_size: .
cdr3_nt: TGTGCCAGCATGTCCGACAGGGCGCGGACTGAAGCTTTCTTT
cdr3_aa: CASMSDRARTEAFF

j_call: TRBJ2-3
d_call: TRBD2
v_call: TRBV5-1
clone_size: few
cdr3_nt: TGCGCCAGCAGCTCACCACTAGGACTAGCGGCTGATACGCAGTATTTT
cdr3_aa: CASSSPLGLAADTQYF

j_call: TRBJ2-2
d_call: .
v_call: TRBV20-1
clone_size: few
cdr3_nt: TGCAGTGCTAGAGATCACGGGCAATCAGGCACCGGGGAGCTGTTTTTT
cdr3_aa: CSARDHGQSGTGELFF

j_call: TRBJ2-7
d_call: TRBD1
v_call: TRBV27
clone_size: many
cdr3_nt: TGTGCCAGCAGTATGACAGGGGTCGAGCAGTACTTC
cdr3_aa: CASSMTGVEQYF

j_call: TRBJ1-5
d_call: .
v_call: TRBV6-5
clone_size: few
cdr3_nt: TGTGCCAGCAGTTACTCGACGCAGGGGTATAGCAATCAGCCCCAGCATTTT
cdr3_aa: CASSYSTQGYSNQPQHF

j_call: TRBJ2-3
d_call: .
v_call: TRBV5-6
clone_size: few
cdr3_nt: TGTGCCAGCACCCAGAACATAGGCGCAGATACGCAGTATTTT
cdr3_aa: CASTQNIGADTQYF

j_call: TRBJ2-7
d_call: .
v_call: TRBV20-1
clone_size: .
cdr3_nt: TGCAGTGCTACCCAAGACGGATACGAGCAGTACTTC
cdr3_aa: CSATQDGYEQYF

j_call: TRBJ2-7
d_call: TRBD2
v_call: TRBV4-2
clone_size: .
cdr3_nt: TGTGCCAGCAGCCAAGATCGAGGGACTAGCCCTTACCTCGAGCAGTACTTC
cdr3_aa: CASSQDRGTSPYLEQYF

j_call: TRBJ2-1
d_call: TRBD2
v_call: TRBV30
clone_size: few
cdr3_nt: TGTGCCTGGATCGAAGCGGGGTACAATGAGCAGTTCTTC
cdr3_aa: CAWIEAGYNEQFF

j_call: TRBJ2-5
d_call: .
v_call: TRBV20-1
clone_size: few
cdr3_nt: TGCAGTGCTAGGGTGGCAGGTATAGAGACCCAGTACTTC
cdr3_aa: CSARVAGIETQYF

j_call: TRBJ2-1
d_call: .
v_call: TRBV5-1
clone_size: few
cdr3_nt: TGCGCCAGCAGCTTGCGGGAGAGAAATGAGCAGTTCTTC
cdr3_aa: CASSLRERNEQFF

j_call: TRBJ2-1
d_call: .
v_call: TRBV19
clone_size: .
cdr3_nt: TGTGCCAGTAGTATGTTGAACTCCTACAATGAGCAGTTCTTC
cdr3_aa: CASSMLNSYNEQFF

j_call: TRBJ2-3
d_call: TRBD2
v_call: TRBV20-1
clone_size: few
cdr3_nt: TGCAGTGCTAGAGACCGGGGGACTAGCGGTCGAGATACGCAGTATTTT
cdr3_aa: CSARDRGTSGRDTQYF

j_call: TRBJ2-1
d_call: .
v_call: TRBV11-2
clone_size: .
cdr3_nt: TGTGCCAGCACCCTCGGCAGGTCCGTGGATGAGCAGTTCTTC
cdr3_aa: CASTLGRSVDEQFF

j_call: TRBJ2-1
d_call: TRBD1
v_call: TRBV6-1
clone_size: many
cdr3_nt: TGTGCCAGCAAGAAATTCGGACAGGGTTCATCATATGAGCAGTTCTTC
cdr3_aa: CASKKFGQGSSYEQFF

j_call: TRBJ2-1
d_call: .
v_call: TRBV18
clone_size: .
cdr3_nt: TGTGCCAGCTCACCGCCCGGAGTAGATGAGCAGTTCTTC
cdr3_aa: CASSPPGVDEQFF

j_call: TRBJ2-5
d_call: .
v_call: TRBV7-2
clone_size: .
cdr3_nt: TGTGCCAGCAGCTTAAGTCCTACAGGGACCCAGTACTTC
cdr3_aa: CASSLSPTGTQYF

j_call: TRBJ2-5
d_call: TRBD1
v_call: TRBV4-1
clone_size: many
cdr3_nt: TGCGCCAGCAGCCAAGGGGACAGAGAGACCCAGTACTTC
cdr3_aa: CASSQGDRETQYF

j_call: TRBJ1-2
d_call: .
v_call: TRBV5-5
clone_size: few
cdr3_nt: TGTGCCAGCAGCTTGGCCTACCCCGGCGGTGATGACTATGGCTACACCTTC
cdr3_aa: CASSLAYPGGDDYGYTF

j_call: TRBJ2-7
d_call: TRBD2
v_call: TRBV7-2
clone_size: .
cdr3_nt: TGTGCCAGCAGCGTCAGGGAATGGAGCGGGGGATACGAGCAGTACTTC
cdr3_aa: CASSVREWSGGYEQYF

j_call: TRBJ1-2
d_call: TRBD1
v_call: TRBV27
clone_size: .
cdr3_nt: TGTGCCAGTTCCCCACGTCAGACAGGGGTCCAGAACTATGGCTACACCTTC
cdr3_aa: CASSPRQTGVQNYGYTF

j_call: TRBJ2-1
d_call: TRBD2
v_call: TRBV24-1
clone_size: .
cdr3_nt: TGTGCCACCAGTGATTCCCGGGAGGGCCCTCGGAATGAGCAGTTCTTC
cdr3_aa: CATSDSREGPRNEQFF

j_call: TRBJ2-3
d_call: .
v_call: TRBV6-5
clone_size: .
cdr3_nt: TGTGCCAGCAGTTGGAGGGATGGAGATACGCAGTATTTT
cdr3_aa: CASSWRDGDTQYF

j_call: TRBJ2-2
d_call: .
v_call: TRBV29-1
clone_size: many
cdr3_nt: TGCAGCGTCCCTATCAGGGCTGGCGGGGAGCTGTTTTTT
cdr3_aa: CSVPIRAGGELFF

j_call: TRBJ2-4
d_call: .
v_call: TRBV20-1
clone_size: .
cdr3_nt: TGCAGTGCTACCAGGGGAATCAAAAACATTCAGTACTTC
cdr3_aa: CSATRGIKNIQYF

j_call: TRBJ2-3
d_call: .
v_call: TRBV28
clone_size: .
cdr3_nt: TGTGCCAGCAGTATCCGGGCGGGGCTAGCGAGCACAGATACGCAGTATTTT
cdr3_aa: CASSIRAGLASTDTQYF

j_call: TRBJ2-7
d_call: .
v_call: TRBV6-2/TRBV6-3
clone_size: .
cdr3_nt: TGTGCCAGCAGTGGGGCCGGGACGGACACCTACGAGCAGTACTTC
cdr3_aa: CASSGAGTDTYEQYF

j_call: TRBJ2-5
d_call: .
v_call: TRBV29-1
clone_size: many
cdr3_nt: TGCAGCGTTGAGCCAGGGTACCAAGAGACCCAGTACTTC
cdr3_aa: CSVEPGYQETQYF

j_call: TRBJ2-1
d_call: TRBD2
v_call: TRBV27
clone_size: .
cdr3_nt: TGTGCCAGCAGTTTGCGGGGGGGCCGGTCCAATGAGCAGTTCTTC
cdr3_aa: CASSLRGGRSNEQFF

j_call: TRBJ2-1
d_call: TRBD2
v_call: TRBV7-2
clone_size: few
cdr3_nt: TGTGCCAGCAGCGACCCTGGCGGGGGGCAAGTAAATGAGCAGTTCTTC
cdr3_aa: CASSDPGGGQVNEQFF

j_call: TRBJ2-5
d_call: TRBD1
v_call: TRBV5-1
clone_size: .
cdr3_nt: TGCGCCAGCAGCTTGGAACAGGGGGAACAAGAGACCCAGTACTTC
cdr3_aa: CASSLEQGEQETQYF

j_call: TRBJ2-4
d_call: .
v_call: TRBV28
clone_size: few
cdr3_nt: TGTGCCAGCAGTTCCTCAGAAAACATTCAGTACTTC
cdr3_aa: CASSSSENIQYF

j_call: TRBJ2-5
d_call: .
v_call: TRBV7-9
clone_size: .
cdr3_nt: TGTGCCAGCAGCTTAGCGTATTGGGAGACCCAGTACTTC
cdr3_aa: CASSLAYWETQYF

j_call: TRBJ1-2
d_call: .
v_call: TRBV12-3/TRBV12-4
clone_size: .
cdr3_nt: TGTGCCAGCAGAGGGAAAGCTAACTATGGCTACACCTTC
cdr3_aa: CASRGKANYGYTF

j_call: TRBJ1-1
d_call: .
v_call: TRBV7-2
clone_size: few
cdr3_nt: TGTGCCAGCAGCTTACTGGGGACCGCTGAAGCTTTCTTT
cdr3_aa: CASSLLGTAEAFF

j_call: TRBJ2-5
d_call: .
v_call: TRBV6-5
clone_size: .
cdr3_nt: TGTGCCAGCAGTTACTCGGGGGTTATAAAGGAGGAGACCCAGTACTTC
cdr3_aa: CASSYSGVIKEETQYF

j_call: TRBJ2-2
d_call: .
v_call: TRBV12-3/TRBV12-4
clone_size: .
cdr3_nt: TGTGCCAGCAGTTTCGTGACTAGGAACACCGGGGAGCTGTTTTTT
cdr3_aa: CASSFVTRNTGELFF

j_call: TRBJ1-6
d_call: TRBD1
v_call: TRBV5-5
clone_size: .
cdr3_nt: TGTGCCAGCAGCGCGGACAGGGGGCGAGGTTCACCCCTCCACTTT
cdr3_aa: CASSADRGRGSPLHF

j_call: TRBJ2-7
d_call: .
v_call: TRBV12-3/TRBV12-4
clone_size: few
cdr3_nt: TGTGCCAGCAGCCCTGGTCTTGGTTGGGGGGCCGAATACGAGCAGTACTTC
cdr3_aa: CASSPGLGWGAEYEQYF

j_call: TRBJ2-5
d_call: TRBD1
v_call: TRBV20-1
clone_size: few
cdr3_nt: TGCAGTGCCTTGGAAAGGGGGCGAGGAGAGACCCAGTACTTC
cdr3_aa: CSALERGRGETQYF

j_call: TRBJ2-2
d_call: TRBD2
v_call: TRBV29-1
clone_size: few
cdr3_nt: TGCAGCGTGAGACCGCAGGGAGGGACCGGGGAGCTGTTTTTT
cdr3_aa: CSVRPQGGTGELFF

j_call: TRBJ2-1
d_call: TRBD2
v_call: TRBV27
clone_size: few
cdr3_nt: TGTGCCAGCAGTTCCGGGGGGGGCGGTTACAATGAGCAGTTCTTC
cdr3_aa: CASSSGGGGYNEQFF

j_call: TRBJ2-7
d_call: .
v_call: TRBV12-3/TRBV12-4
clone_size: .
cdr3_nt: TGTGCCAGCAGTTTCGAAGGGCAGGAGTACTTC
cdr3_aa: CASSFEGQEYF

j_call: TRBJ2-1
d_call: TRBD2
v_call: TRBV7-8
clone_size: few
cdr3_nt: TGTGCCAGCAGCTTATTTCTAGCGGGGTCCTACAATGAGCAGTTCTTC
cdr3_aa: CASSLFLAGSYNEQFF